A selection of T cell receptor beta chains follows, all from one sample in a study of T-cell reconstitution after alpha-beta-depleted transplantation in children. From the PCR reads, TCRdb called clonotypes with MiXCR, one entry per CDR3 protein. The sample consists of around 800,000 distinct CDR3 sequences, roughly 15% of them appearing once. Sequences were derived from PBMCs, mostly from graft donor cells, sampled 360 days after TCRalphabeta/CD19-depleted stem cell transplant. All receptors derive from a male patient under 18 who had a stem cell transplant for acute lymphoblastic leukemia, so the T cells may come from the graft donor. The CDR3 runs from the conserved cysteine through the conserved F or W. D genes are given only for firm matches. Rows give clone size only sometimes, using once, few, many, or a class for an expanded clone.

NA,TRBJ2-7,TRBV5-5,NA,CASSLTQQGQGAYEQYF,TGTGCCAGCAGCTTGACCCAACAGGGCCAGGGTGCCTACGAGCAGTACTTC
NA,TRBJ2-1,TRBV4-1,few,CASSQDRQSYNEQFF,TGCGCCAGCAGCCAAGATCGGCAATCCTACAATGAGCAGTTCTTC
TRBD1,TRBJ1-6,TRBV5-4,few,CASSLSSRGNSPLHF,TGTGCCAGCAGCTTGAGTAGCAGGGGGAATTCACCCCTCCACTTT
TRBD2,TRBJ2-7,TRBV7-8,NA,CASSHSGGLRSYEQYF,TGTGCCAGCAGCCATAGCGGGGGACTGCGATCCTACGAGCAGTACTTC
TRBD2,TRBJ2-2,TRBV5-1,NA,CASSLEPSGRAAGELFF,TGCGCCAGCAGCTTGGAGCCCAGCGGGAGGGCCGCCGGGGAGCTGTTTTTT
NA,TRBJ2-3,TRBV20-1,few,CSARVPFGRAYTDTQYF,TGCAGTGCTAGAGTCCCCTTCGGGCGGGCCTACACAGATACGCAGTATTTT
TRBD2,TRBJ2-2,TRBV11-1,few,CASSPLTSGANTGELFF,TGTGCCAGCAGCCCGCTGACTAGCGGAGCGAACACCGGGGAGCTGTTTTTT
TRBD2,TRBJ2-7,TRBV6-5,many,CASSVLAGGIYEQYF,TGTGCCAGCAGTGTACTAGCGGGTGGGATTTACGAGCAGTACTTC
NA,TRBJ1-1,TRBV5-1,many,CASSLGRITEAFF,TGCGCCAGCAGCCTAGGACGGATCACTGAAGCTTTCTTT
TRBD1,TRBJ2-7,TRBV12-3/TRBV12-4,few,CASSPQIMDRGQDEQYF,TGTGCCAGCAGTCCTCAGATAATGGACAGGGGGCAGGACGAGCAGTACTTC
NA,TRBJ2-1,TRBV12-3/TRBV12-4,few,CASSLVWAEQFF,TGTGCCAGCAGTTTAGTTTGGGCTGAGCAGTTCTTC
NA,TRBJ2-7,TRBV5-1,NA,CASSLQYSYEQYF,TGCGCCAGCAGCTTGCAGTACTCCTACGAGCAGTACTTC
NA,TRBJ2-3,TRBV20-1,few,CSAREPSRDTQYF,TGCAGTGCTAGAGAGCCTAGCAGAGATACGCAGTATTTT
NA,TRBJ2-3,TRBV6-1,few,CASRHPVFGADTQYF,TGTGCCAGCAGGCACCCAGTATTTGGGGCAGATACGCAGTATTTT
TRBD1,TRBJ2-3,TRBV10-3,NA,CAISAPGGGADTQYF,TGTGCCATCAGTGCCCCAGGGGGTGGCGCAGATACGCAGTATTTT
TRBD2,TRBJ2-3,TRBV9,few,CASSVAAGVADTQYF,TGTGCCAGCAGCGTAGCAGCGGGAGTGGCAGATACGCAGTATTTT
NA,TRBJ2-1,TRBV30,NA,CAWSGRSDNEQFF,TGTGCCTGGAGTGGGCGGTCGGACAATGAGCAGTTCTTC
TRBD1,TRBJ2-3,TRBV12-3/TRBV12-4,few,CASSTTSGTGGEDTQYF,TGTGCCAGCAGCACCACCTCCGGGACAGGGGGAGAAGATACGCAGTATTTT
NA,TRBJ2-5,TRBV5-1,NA,CASSFLRGVETQYF,TGCGCCAGCAGCTTCCTGCGGGGCGTGGAGACCCAGTACTTC
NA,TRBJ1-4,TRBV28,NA,CASSDRDLLEKLFF,TGTGCCAGCAGTGACCGGGACCTACTTGAAAAACTGTTTTTT
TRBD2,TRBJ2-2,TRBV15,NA,CATTGGVASTGELFF,TGTGCCACCACCGGGGGGGTAGCGAGCACCGGGGAGCTGTTTTTT
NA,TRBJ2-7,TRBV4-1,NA,CASSPEDRLYEQYF,TGCGCCAGCAGCCCTGAAGATCGTCTTTACGAGCAGTACTTC
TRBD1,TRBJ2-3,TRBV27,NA,CASSWDSNTDTQYF,TGTGCCAGCAGTTGGGACAGCAACACAGATACGCAGTATTTT
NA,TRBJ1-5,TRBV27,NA,CASSPLSGGWNQPQHF,TGTGCCAGCAGCCCCCTAAGCGGGGGGTGGAATCAGCCCCAGCATTTT
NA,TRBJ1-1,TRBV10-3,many,CAISASTSPAEAFF,TGTGCCATCAGTGCTAGTACTTCTCCTGCTGAAGCTTTCTTT
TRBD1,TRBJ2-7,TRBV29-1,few,CSVRGYYEQYF,TGCAGCGTCAGGGGGTACTACGAGCAGTACTTC
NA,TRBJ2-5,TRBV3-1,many,CASKVNQETQYF,TGTGCCAGCAAGGTGAACCAAGAGACCCAGTACTTC
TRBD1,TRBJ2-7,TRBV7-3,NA,CASSEDRRYEQYF,TGTGCCAGCAGCGAGGACAGGAGATACGAGCAGTACTTC
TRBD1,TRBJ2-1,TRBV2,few,CASSEFWYRGSYNEQFF,TGTGCCAGCAGTGAGTTCTGGTACAGGGGGTCCTACAATGAGCAGTTCTTC
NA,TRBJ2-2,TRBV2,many,CASRVERGNTGELFF,TGTGCCAGCAGGGTAGAGAGAGGTAACACCGGGGAGCTGTTTTTT
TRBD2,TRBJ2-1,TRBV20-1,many,CSASGRSSEQFF,TGCAGTGCTAGCGGGAGGAGCAGTGAGCAGTTCTTC
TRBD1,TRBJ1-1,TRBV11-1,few,CASSQYPTTGSMNTEAFF,TGTGCCAGCAGCCAATACCCAACGACAGGGAGCATGAACACTGAAGCTTTCTTT
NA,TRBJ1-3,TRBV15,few,CATSRDISRQFSGNTIYF,TGTGCCACCAGCAGGGACATCAGCCGCCAGTTCTCTGGAAACACCATATATTTT
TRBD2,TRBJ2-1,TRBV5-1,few,CASSFELLAGGVDEQFF,TGCGCCAGCAGCTTCGAGTTACTAGCGGGAGGAGTAGATGAGCAGTTCTTC
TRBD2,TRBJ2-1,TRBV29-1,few,CSVARTSGYNEQFF,TGCAGCGTCGCTAGGACTAGCGGTTACAATGAGCAGTTCTTC
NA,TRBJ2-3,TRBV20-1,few,CSPIYTQYF,TGCAGTCCTATCTATACGCAGTATTTT
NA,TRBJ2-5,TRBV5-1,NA,CASRDYPQETQYF,TGCGCCAGCAGGGACTACCCTCAAGAGACCCAGTACTTC
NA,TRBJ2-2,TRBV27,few,CASSLMPGPNTGELFF,TGTGCCAGCAGTTTAATGCCGGGTCCGAACACCGGGGAGCTGTTTTTT
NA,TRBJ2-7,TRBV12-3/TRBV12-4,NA,CASSFGPSEQYF,TGTGCCAGCAGTTTTGGACCCTCCGAGCAGTACTTC
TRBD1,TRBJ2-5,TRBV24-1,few,CATSDLGTGNQETQYF,TGTGCCACCAGTGATTTGGGGACAGGGAACCAAGAGACCCAGTACTTC
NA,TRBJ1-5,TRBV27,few,CASSPLRGSGNQPQHF,TGTGCCAGCAGCCCCCTACGAGGATCAGGCAATCAGCCCCAGCATTTT
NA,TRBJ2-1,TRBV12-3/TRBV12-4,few,CASTTAGPLNEQFF,TGTGCCAGCACCACCGCAGGGCCCCTCAATGAGCAGTTCTTC
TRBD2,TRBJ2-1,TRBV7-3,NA,CASSLTRTSFSYNEQFF,TGTGCCAGCAGCTTAACGAGGACTAGCTTCTCCTACAATGAGCAGTTCTTC
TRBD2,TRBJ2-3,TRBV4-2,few,CASSRTSGSGGSTDTQYF,TGTGCCAGCAGCCGGACTAGCGGGAGTGGGGGTAGCACAGATACGCAGTATTTT
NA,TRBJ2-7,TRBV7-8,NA,CASSFSGYREYEQYF,TGTGCCAGCAGCTTTAGCGGGTACAGGGAGTACGAGCAGTACTTC
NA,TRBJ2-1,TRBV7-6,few,CASSLASGLSSYNEQFF,TGTGCCAGCAGCTTAGCGAGCGGTTTAAGCTCCTACAATGAGCAGTTCTTC
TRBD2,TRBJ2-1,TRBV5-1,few,CASSSRGLADNEQFF,TGCGCCAGCAGCTCACGGGGACTAGCGGACAATGAGCAGTTCTTC
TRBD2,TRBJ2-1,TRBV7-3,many,CASSLTSGRPYNEQFF,TGTGCCAGCAGCTTAACTAGCGGGAGACCCTACAATGAGCAGTTCTTC
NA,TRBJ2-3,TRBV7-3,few,CASSLEANTQYF,TGTGCCAGCAGCTTAGAGGCAAATACGCAGTATTTT
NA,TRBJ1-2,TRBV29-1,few,CSVGGPPGYGYTF,TGCAGCGTTGGAGGACCCCCCGGCTATGGCTACACCTTC
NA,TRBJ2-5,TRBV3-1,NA,CASSHRIGLAPRTTKETQYF,TGTGCCAGCAGCCATCGAATCGGCCTAGCGCCTCGCACTACGAAAGAGACCCAGTACTTC
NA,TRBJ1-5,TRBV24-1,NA,CATSDLPGGQPQHF,TGTGCCACCAGTGATTTGCCAGGTGGTCAGCCCCAGCATTTT
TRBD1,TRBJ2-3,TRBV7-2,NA,CASSYGGTGGPDTQYF,TGTGCCAGCAGCTATGGGGGGACAGGGGGCCCAGATACGCAGTATTTT
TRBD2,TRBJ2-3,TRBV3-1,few,CASRDRLAGGDTQYF,TGTGCCAGCAGAGATCGACTAGCAGGAGGGGATACGCAGTATTTT
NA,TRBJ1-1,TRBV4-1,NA,CASSQGPQRNTEAFF,TGCGCCAGCAGCCAGGGGCCTCAACGGAACACTGAAGCTTTCTTT